The clone carrying this T cell receptor beta chain was observed at least ten times. No antigen is known for it. This sample is part of a study of CD8+CD57+ T cells in acquired aplastic anemia. The study, taken as a whole, reports: The number of CD8+ CDR3 sequences shared by patients and controls was roughly 30.

Unmatched junction bases numbered 2, after V lost 3 bases and J lost 6 bases. The CDR3 sequence is 14 residues long. The template used for profiling TCR beta VDJ and CDR3 was genomic DNA. One entry per CDR3 protein, called by TCRdb with MiXCR from the reads. The sample includes 100,000 to 120,000 distinct CDR3 sequences, around 49% of them seen just once. This chain joins TRBV12-3 or TRBV12-4 and TRBJ2-1, with 10 nucleotides matching TRBD1. The TCR sequence derives from a human donor in good health, serving as a control. Sequenced sample: sorted CD4+, CD8+, or CD8+CD57+ T cells (not recorded which) from PBMCs. In DNA, the CDR3 is TGTGCCAGCAGTTTTCGGGACAGGGGCAATGAGCAGTTCTTC. Amino acids: CASSFRDRGNEQFF.